These T cell receptor beta chains were read from a single sample in a study of vaccination and CD4 T cells after COVID-19. TCRdb re-called the PCR reads with MiXCR, one entry per CDR3 protein. The profile shows approximately 9,400 distinct CDR3 sequences, around a third of them singletons. Their specific antigens are unknown. Sequenced: CD4+ T cells from blood, cultured in vitro. The receptors were gathered from a human donor in good health. Each CDR3 is given with its conserved first and last residue. The D gene is left open where the match is weak. Clone size is not always given. Where it is, it says once, few, many or a class for expanded clones.

abundance	v_gene	d_gene	j_gene	CDR3aa	CDR3nt
NA	TRBV18	NA	TRBJ1-1	CASSHSRGDLNTEAFF	TGTGCCAGCTCCCATTCACGGGGGGATCTGAACACTGAAGCTTTCTTT
NA	TRBV7-6	TRBD1	TRBJ1-2	CASSLEDRVYSGYTF	TGTGCCAGCAGCTTGGAGGACAGGGTGTATAGTGGCTACACCTTC
NA	TRBV11-1	TRBD1	TRBJ2-7	CASRKNLDRVSGEQYF	TGTGCCAGCAGAAAGAATTTGGACAGGGTGTCGGGCGAGCAGTACTTC
few	TRBV28	NA	TRBJ2-3	CASSPNTDTQYF	TGTGCCAGCAGTCCCAACACAGATACGCAGTATTTT
NA	TRBV6-2/TRBV6-3	TRBD2	TRBJ2-1	CASSYAGLAGNNEQFF	TGTGCCAGCAGTTACGCGGGGCTAGCGGGTAACAATGAGCAGTTCTTC
NA	TRBV2	NA	TRBJ2-5	CASSGDLAETQYF	TGTGCCAGCAGTGGGGACCTAGCAGAGACCCAGTACTTC
few	TRBV9	NA	TRBJ2-1	CASSVLYNEQFF	TGTGCCAGCAGCGTATTGTACAATGAGCAGTTCTTC
few	TRBV29-1	NA	TRBJ2-3	CSTIGTRTDTQYF	TGCAGCACGATCGGGACCCGCACAGATACGCAGTATTTT
medium-sized	TRBV20-1	NA	TRBJ1-5	CSARTGVDQPQHF	TGCAGTGCTAGGACAGGCGTAGATCAGCCCCAGCATTTT
few	TRBV20-1	NA	TRBJ2-3	CSAQKAASTDTQYF	TGCAGTGCTCAGAAAGCGGCGAGCACAGATACGCAGTATTTT
NA	TRBV30	NA	TRBJ1-6	CAWSVGTEGNSPLHF	TGTGCCTGGAGTGTAGGGACGGAGGGCAATTCACCCCTCCACTTT
NA	TRBV12-3/TRBV12-4	NA	TRBJ2-6	CASSSWWEAGANVLTF	TGTGCCAGCAGTTCTTGGTGGGAGGCTGGGGCCAACGTCCTGACTTTC
NA	TRBV7-2	NA	TRBJ2-2	CASSLTRQGHGELFF	TGTGCCAGCAGCTTAACGAGGCAGGGGCACGGGGAGCTGTTTTTT
few	TRBV2	NA	TRBJ1-6	CASVQGWSSYNSPLHF	TGTGCCAGTGTCCAGGGGTGGAGCTCCTATAATTCACCCCTCCACTTT
NA	TRBV29-1	NA	TRBJ2-7	CSVHARGEQYF	TGCAGCGTCCACGCTAGGGGGGAGCAGTACTTC
NA	TRBV28	NA	TRBJ1-5	CASSPTDSFFGNQPQHF	TGTGCCAGCAGTCCAACAGACAGCTTCTTCGGCAATCAGCCCCAGCATTTT
NA	TRBV6-2/TRBV6-3	NA	TRBJ1-2	CASSFQGTGYTF	TGTGCCAGCAGTTTCCAGGGGACTGGCTACACCTTC
NA	TRBV19	NA	TRBJ2-3	CASSLGVVVDTQYF	TGTGCCAGTAGTTTGGGGGTAGTAGTGGATACGCAGTATTTT
NA	TRBV10-3	NA	TRBJ1-2	CATRDTGYGYTF	TGTGCCACCAGGGACACCGGCTATGGCTACACCTTC
NA	TRBV30	TRBD1	TRBJ2-5	CAWSGEGGRWETQYF	TGTGCCTGGAGTGGGGAAGGGGGCCGATGGGAGACCCAGTACTTC
NA	TRBV4-3	NA	TRBJ2-4	CASSPIRWMDIQYF	TGCGCCAGCAGCCCCATTCGGTGGATGGACATTCAGTACTTC
NA	TRBV2	TRBD1	TRBJ1-1	CASTEDRGLFGAEAFF	TGTGCCAGCACCGAGGACAGGGGGCTGTTCGGAGCTGAAGCTTTCTTT
NA	TRBV28	TRBD2	TRBJ2-2	CASRSSGDTGELFF	TGTGCCAGCAGATCTAGCGGGGACACCGGGGAGCTGTTTTTT
few	TRBV11-1	NA	TRBJ2-2	CASSSSRGTGELFF	TGTGCCAGCAGCTCTTCACGGGGTACCGGGGAGCTGTTTTTT
NA	TRBV10-3	TRBD2	TRBJ2-7	CAISSGTSGYEQYF	TGTGCCATCAGTTCCGGGACTAGCGGTTACGAGCAGTACTTC
few	TRBV7-3	TRBD1	TRBJ2-7	CASSFNTGGEQYF	TGTGCCAGCAGCTTCAATACAGGGGGCGAGCAGTACTTC
few	TRBV15	NA	TRBJ2-7	CATGSGRGASYEQYF	TGTGCCACCGGATCCGGTCGGGGCGCGTCCTACGAGCAGTACTTC
few	TRBV11-3	NA	TRBJ2-1	CASSFRDKEYYNEQFF	TGTGCCAGCAGCTTCCGGGACAAGGAATATTACAATGAGCAGTTCTTC
NA	TRBV10-3	NA	TRBJ2-3	CAANSPKDADTQYF	TGTGCCGCCAACTCCCCAAAGGATGCAGATACGCAGTATTTT
NA	TRBV6-1	NA	TRBJ2-5	CASSESVLQETQYF	TGTGCCAGCAGTGAATCGGTACTCCAAGAGACCCAGTACTTC
NA	TRBV12-3/TRBV12-4	TRBD1	TRBJ1-5	CASSDGQGDNQPQHF	TGTGCCAGCAGTGATGGACAGGGGGATAATCAGCCCCAGCATTTT
few	TRBV7-2	TRBD2	TRBJ2-1	CASSLAGLVSYNEQFF	TGTGCCAGCAGCTTAGCGGGACTAGTCTCCTACAATGAGCAGTTCTTC
NA	TRBV12-5	NA	TRBJ1-2	CASGLGRGSGYTF	TGTGCTAGTGGTTTGGGTAGGGGTTCTGGCTACACCTTC
NA	TRBV6-5	NA	TRBJ2-7	CASSYWGVGSYEQYF	TGTGCCAGCAGTTACTGGGGGGTAGGGTCCTACGAGCAGTACTTC
NA	TRBV6-1	NA	TRBJ2-7	CASPLPLRGPSYEQYF	TGTGCCAGCCCCCTGCCCCTCAGGGGACCCTCCTACGAGCAGTACTTC
few	TRBV5-4	TRBD2	TRBJ2-7	CASSLEPSGRGFHEQYF	TGTGCCAGCAGCTTGGAGCCTAGCGGGAGGGGGTTCCACGAGCAGTACTTC
once	TRBV20-1	TRBD2	TRBJ2-7	CSATHGASGMREQYF	TGCAGTGCTACTCACGGGGCTAGCGGTATGAGGGAGCAGTACTTC
NA	TRBV27	NA	TRBJ2-3	CASSHRGGSTDTQYF	TGTGCCAGCAGTCATCGGGGCGGGAGCACAGATACGCAGTATTTT
few	TRBV28	TRBD1	TRBJ2-7	CASTRDRGRGYEQYF	TGTGCCAGCACCCGGGACAGGGGAAGGGGCTACGAGCAGTACTTC
NA	TRBV6-4	TRBD2	TRBJ2-3	CASSVLAGGSDTQYF	TGTGCCAGCAGTGTGCTAGCGGGAGGATCAGATACGCAGTATTTT
medium-sized	TRBV6-2/TRBV6-3	NA	TRBJ1-5	CASSPPEGRRNQPQHF	TGTGCCAGCAGTCCCCCGGAGGGGAGGAGGAATCAGCCCCAGCATTTT
NA	TRBV20-1	NA	TRBJ2-4	CSATDNKNIQYF	TGCAGTGCTACAGACAACAAAAACATTCAGTACTTC
NA	TRBV6-5	NA	TRBJ1-5	CASSYGQYGDSQHF	TGTGCCAGCAGTTACGGTCAGTACGGAGATTCCCAGCATTTT
few	TRBV24-1	TRBD2	TRBJ2-7	CATSVLSGETYEQYF	TGTGCCACCAGTGTTCTTAGCGGGGAGACCTACGAGCAGTACTTC
NA	TRBV7-7	NA	TRBJ1-1	CASSVGQNTEAFF	TGTGCTAGCAGCGTCGGACAGAACACTGAAGCTTTCTTT
few	TRBV20-1	NA	TRBJ2-1	CSALPLDPGIYNEQFF	TGCAGTGCTCTCCCCCTAGATCCGGGTATCTACAATGAGCAGTTCTTC
NA	TRBV6-5	NA	TRBJ2-7	CASSYGGSLSYEQYF	TGTGCCAGCAGTTACGGGGGAAGTTTGTCCTACGAGCAGTACTTC
few	TRBV11-2	NA	TRBJ1-5	CASSPLAAAKQPQHF	TGTGCCAGCAGCCCTTTGGCCGCAGCGAAACAGCCCCAGCATTTT
NA	TRBV12-3/TRBV12-4	NA	TRBJ2-7	CASSPRVGTYEQYF	TGTGCCAGCAGTCCCAGGGTTGGGACCTACGAGCAGTACTTC
NA	TRBV20-1	NA	TRBJ2-1	CSVTPIAERYNEQFF	TGCAGTGTTACCCCTATAGCGGAGAGGTACAATGAGCAGTTCTTC
NA	TRBV20-1	NA	TRBJ2-3	CSAREQIWGTDTQYF	TGCAGTGCTAGAGAACAGATTTGGGGCACAGATACGCAGTATTTT
few	TRBV20-1	NA	TRBJ2-3	CSARASSLDTQYF	TGCAGTGCTAGAGCTTCATCCCTAGATACGCAGTATTTT
once	TRBV21-1	NA	TRBJ1-1	CASSKVTGSRTEAFF	TGTGCCAGCAGCAAGGTGACAGGGTCGCGGACTGAAGCTTTCTTT
NA	TRBV27	TRBD2	TRBJ2-7	CASRGAGLPYEQYF	TGTGCCAGCAGGGGAGCGGGATTACCCTACGAGCAGTACTTC
few	TRBV20-1	NA	TRBJ2-5	CSASRGEEYGETQYF	TGCAGTGCTAGTCGAGGGGAGGAGTACGGGGAGACCCAGTACTTC
few	TRBV27	TRBD1	TRBJ1-1	CATGIQGAAFF	TGTGCCACCGGGATCCAGGGGGCGGCTTTCTTT
NA	TRBV20-1	NA	TRBJ2-5	CSTPLGSETQYF	TGCAGTACCCCGTTGGGGTCGGAGACCCAGTACTTC
NA	TRBV20-1	NA	TRBJ1-1	CSAPGQPFAEAFF	TGCAGTGCTCCAGGACAGCCGTTTGCTGAAGCTTTCTTT
NA	TRBV20-1	NA	TRBJ2-1	CSARVVIHREEFF	TGCAGTGCTAGAGTAGTGATCCACCGAGAGGAGTTCTTC
few	TRBV20-1	NA	TRBJ2-4	CSAGALGRGNIQYF	TGCAGTGCTGGGGCCCTTGGAAGGGGAAACATTCAGTACTTC